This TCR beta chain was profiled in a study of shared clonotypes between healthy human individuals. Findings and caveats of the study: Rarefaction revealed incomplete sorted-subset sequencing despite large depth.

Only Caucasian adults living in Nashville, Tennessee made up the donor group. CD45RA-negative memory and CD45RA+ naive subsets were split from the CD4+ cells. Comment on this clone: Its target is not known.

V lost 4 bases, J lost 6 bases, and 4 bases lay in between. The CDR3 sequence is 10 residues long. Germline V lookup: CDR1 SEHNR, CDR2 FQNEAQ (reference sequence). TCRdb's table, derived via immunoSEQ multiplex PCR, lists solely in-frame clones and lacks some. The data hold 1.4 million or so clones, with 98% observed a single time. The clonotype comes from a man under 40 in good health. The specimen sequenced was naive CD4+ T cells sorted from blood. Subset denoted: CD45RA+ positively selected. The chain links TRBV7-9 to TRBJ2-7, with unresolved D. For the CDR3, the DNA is TGTGCCAGCAGCTCGGCCGAGCAGTACTTC. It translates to CASSSAEQYF.